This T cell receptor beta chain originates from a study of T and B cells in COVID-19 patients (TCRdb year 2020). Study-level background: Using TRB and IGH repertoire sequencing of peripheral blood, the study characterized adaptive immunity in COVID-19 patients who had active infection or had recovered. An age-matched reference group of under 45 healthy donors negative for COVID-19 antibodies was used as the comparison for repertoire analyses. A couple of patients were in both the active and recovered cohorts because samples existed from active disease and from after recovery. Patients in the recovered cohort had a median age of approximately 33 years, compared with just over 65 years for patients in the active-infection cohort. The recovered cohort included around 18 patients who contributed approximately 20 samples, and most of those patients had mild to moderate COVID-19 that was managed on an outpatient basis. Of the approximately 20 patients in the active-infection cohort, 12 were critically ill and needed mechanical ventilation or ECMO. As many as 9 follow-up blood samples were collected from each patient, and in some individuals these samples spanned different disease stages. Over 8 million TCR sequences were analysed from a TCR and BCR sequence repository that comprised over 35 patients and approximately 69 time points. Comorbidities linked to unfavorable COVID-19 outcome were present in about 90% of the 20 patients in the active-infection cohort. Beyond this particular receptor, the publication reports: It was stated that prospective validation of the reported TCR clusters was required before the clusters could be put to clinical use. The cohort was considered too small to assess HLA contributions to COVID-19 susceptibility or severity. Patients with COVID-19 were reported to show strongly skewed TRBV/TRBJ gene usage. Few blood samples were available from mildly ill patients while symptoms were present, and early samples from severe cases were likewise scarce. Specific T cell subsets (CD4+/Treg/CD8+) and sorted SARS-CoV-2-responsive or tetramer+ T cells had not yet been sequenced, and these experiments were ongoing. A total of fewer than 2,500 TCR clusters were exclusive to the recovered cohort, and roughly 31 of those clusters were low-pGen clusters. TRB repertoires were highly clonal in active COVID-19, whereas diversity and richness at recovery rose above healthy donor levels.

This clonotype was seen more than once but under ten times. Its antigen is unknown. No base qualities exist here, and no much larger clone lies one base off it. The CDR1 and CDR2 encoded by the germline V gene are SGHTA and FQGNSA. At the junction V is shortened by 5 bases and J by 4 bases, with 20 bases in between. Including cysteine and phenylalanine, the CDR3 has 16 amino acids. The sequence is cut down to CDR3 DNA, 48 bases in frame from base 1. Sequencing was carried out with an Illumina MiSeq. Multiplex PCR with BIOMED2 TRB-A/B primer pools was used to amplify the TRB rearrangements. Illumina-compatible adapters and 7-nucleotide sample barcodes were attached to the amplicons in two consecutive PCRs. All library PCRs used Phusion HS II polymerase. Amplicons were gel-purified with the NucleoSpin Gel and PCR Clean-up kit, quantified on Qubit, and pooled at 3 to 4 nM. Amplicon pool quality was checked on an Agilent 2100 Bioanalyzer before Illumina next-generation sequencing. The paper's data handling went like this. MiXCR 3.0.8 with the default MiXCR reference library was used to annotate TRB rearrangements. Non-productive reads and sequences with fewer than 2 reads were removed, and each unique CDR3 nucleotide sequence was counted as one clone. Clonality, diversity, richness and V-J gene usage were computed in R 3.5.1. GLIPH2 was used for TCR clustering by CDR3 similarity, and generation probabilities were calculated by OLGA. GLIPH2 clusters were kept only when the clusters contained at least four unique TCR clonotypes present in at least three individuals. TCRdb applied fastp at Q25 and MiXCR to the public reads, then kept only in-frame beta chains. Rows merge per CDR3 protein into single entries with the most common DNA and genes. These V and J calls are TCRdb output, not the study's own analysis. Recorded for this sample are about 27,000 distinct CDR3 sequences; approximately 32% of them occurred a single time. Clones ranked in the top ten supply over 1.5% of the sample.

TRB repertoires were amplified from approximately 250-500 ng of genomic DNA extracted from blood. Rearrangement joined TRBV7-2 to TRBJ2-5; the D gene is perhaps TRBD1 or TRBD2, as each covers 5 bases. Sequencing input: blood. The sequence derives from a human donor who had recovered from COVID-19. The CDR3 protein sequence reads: CASSLRQAGTGETQYF. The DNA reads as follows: TGTGCCAGCAGCCTGAGACAAGCAGGGACGGGAGAGACCCAGTACTTC. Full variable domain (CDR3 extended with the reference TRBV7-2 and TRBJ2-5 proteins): GAGVSQSPSNKVTEKGKDVELRCDPISGHTALYWYRQSLGQGLEFLIYFQGNSAPDKSGLPSDRFSAERTGGSVSTLTIQRTQQEDSAVYLCASSLRQAGTGETQYFGPGTRLLVL.